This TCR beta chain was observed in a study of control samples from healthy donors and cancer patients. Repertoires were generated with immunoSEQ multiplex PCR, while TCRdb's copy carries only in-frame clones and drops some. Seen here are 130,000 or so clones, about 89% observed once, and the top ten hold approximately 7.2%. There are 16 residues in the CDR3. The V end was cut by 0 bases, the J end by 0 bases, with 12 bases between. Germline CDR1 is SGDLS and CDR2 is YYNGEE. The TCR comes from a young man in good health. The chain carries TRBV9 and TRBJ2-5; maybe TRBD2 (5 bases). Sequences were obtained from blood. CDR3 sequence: CASSVGRVSYQETQYF. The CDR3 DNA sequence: TGTGCCAGCAGCGTAGGGCGGGTCTCGTACCAAGAGACCCAGTACTTC.